One sample yielded the 11 T cell receptor beta chains listed below, sequenced in a study of blood T cell repertoires in COVID-19. The protocol was immunoSEQ multiplex PCR, while the TCRdb copy is restricted to in-frame clones and leaves out a portion. The top ten hold 3% to 4% of the sample, which has about 490,000 clones, over 75% seen once. The specimen sequenced was peripheral blood. The source is a human donor in a cohort sampled during active COVID-19.

The chain carries TRBV30 and TRBJ1-1, with TRBD1 matching 9 bases. CDR1 GTSNPN and CDR2 SVGIG come from the germline V gene (reference sequence). V lost 3 bases to trimming and J lost 4 bases; unmatched junction nucleotides: 3. The CDR3 runs 13 residues. CDR3 sequence reads: CAWSDRGSTEAFF. The CDR3 region has the DNA TGTGCCTGGAGCGACAGGGGGAGCACTGAAGCTTTCTTT.

This CDR3 is CASSELAGSGGELFF. In nucleotides, the CDR3 is TGTGCCAGCAGCGAACTAGCGGGGTCCGGCGGGGAGCTGTTTTTT. The chain recombines TRBV7-9 with TRBJ2-2, with 10 bases identical to TRBD2. V trimming: 5 bases; J trimming: 7 bases; junction bases outside the gene matches: 7. The CDR3 consists of 15 residues. Germline V lookup: CDR1 SEHNR, CDR2 FQNEAQ (reference sequence).

This clone was detected once. The chain joins TRBV19 to TRBJ2-5, with D possibly matching TRBD2 (6 bases). V was cut by 4 bases and J by 4 bases, with 16 bases left in between. Looked up from germline, CDR1 is LNHDA and CDR2 is SQIVND (reference sequence). CDR3 size: 15 residues. The CDR3, as DNA: TGTGCCAGTAGTACCGGGAGAGTAGCTAGAGAGACCCAGTACTTC. This gives the protein CASSTGRVARETQYF.

This clone is a singleton in its sample. The J gene is TRBJ1-4, the V gene TRBV7-3; 8 nucleotides match TRBD1. Looked up from germline, CDR1 is SGHTA and CDR2 is FQGTGA. There are 15 residues in the CDR3. The V and J ends lost 2 bases and 6 bases, in that order; junction bases with no gene match: 5. CDR3 nucleotides: TGTGCCAGCAGCTTACTTGGACAGGGACATGAAAAACTGTTTTTT. This codes for CASSLLGQGHEKLFF.

V is TRBV6-5 and J is TRBJ2-2; perhaps TRBD1 as D (6 bases). The CDR3 runs to 14 residues. V was pared by 10 bases and J by 2 bases, with 14 bases between. Germline CDR1 and CDR2: MNHEY and SVGAGI. DNA for the CDR3: TGTGCCACCTGGGGGCAGGGAAACACCGGGGAGCTGTTTTTT. As protein: CATWGQGNTGELFF.

The V gene is TRBV28, the J gene TRBJ1-2; D gene ambiguous. V lost 4 bases, J lost 7 bases, and 13 bases lay in between. The CDR3 covers 13 residues. Germline V gene sequence: CDR1 MDHEN, CDR2 SYDVKM. CDR3 residues: CASSSQNSGGYTF. DNA of the CDR3: TGTGCCAGCAGTTCCCAGAACAGTGGTGGCTACACCTTC.

This clone has only one observation. The rearrangement joins TRBV18 to TRBJ1-1; D unresolved. V was trimmed by 3 bases and J by 3 bases, leaving 14 bases between them. CDR1 KGHSH and CDR2 LQKENI come from the germline V gene. The CDR3 covers 15 residues. The CDR3 is CASSPGRIGDTEAFF. CDR3 DNA: TGTGCCAGCTCACCTGGTAGGATCGGGGACACTGAAGCTTTCTTT.

V and J are TRBV7-2 and TRBJ1-5, with 8 bases lining up with TRBD1. This CDR3 is 14 amino acids long. V dropped 5 bases and J dropped 4; count of bases not matched to a gene: 4. In germline, CDR1 is SGHTA, CDR2 FQGNSA. The CDR3 nucleotides read TGTGCCAGCAGCCCCGGGACAGGTAATCAGCCCCAGCATTTT. It codes for CASSPGTGNQPQHF.

The chain is built from TRBV7-3 and TRBJ2-3; maybe TRBD2 (6 bases). The CDR3 is made up of 15 amino acids. V lost 4 bases and J 1 base, leaving 12 bases between the germline ends. The germline gives CDR1 SGHTA, CDR2 FQGTGA. The CDR3 DNA sequence: TGTGCCAGCAGCTCGGCGGGATATGGCACAGATACGCAGTATTTT. Translation gives CASSSAGYGTDTQYF. Based on the CDR3 plus reference TRBV7-3 and TRBJ2-3, the full variable domain is GAGVSQTPSNKVTEKGKYVELRCDPISGHTALYWYRQSLGQGPEFLIYFQGTGAADDSGLPNDRFFAVRPEGSVSTLKIQRTERGDSAVYLCASSSAGYGTDTQYFGPGTRLTVL.

The chain carries TRBV6-5 and TRBJ1-2; D remains ambiguous. The germline V gene encodes CDR1 MNHEY and CDR2 SVGAGI. V lost 4 bases and J lost 2, with 11 bases in between. The CDR3 contains 14 residues. CDR3 sequence reads: CASSFRGINYGYTF. In nucleotides, the CDR3 is TGTGCCAGCAGTTTCCGAGGGATCAACTATGGCTACACCTTC.

In its sample, this clone was seen a few times. The chain combines TRBV5-5 with TRBJ2-3; 10 bases agree with TRBD1. Per the germline V gene, CDR1 is SGHKS and CDR2 is YYEKEE (reference sequence). There are 14 residues in the CDR3. The J segment lost 2 bases and the V segment lost 9 bases, leaving 6 bases of the junction unmatched. CDR3 protein: CATDRGLFTDTQYF. CDR3 bases: TGTGCCACTGACAGGGGGCTATTCACAGATACGCAGTATTTT.